This T cell receptor (beta chain) is drawn from a study of vaccination effects on CD4 cells after COVID-19. Points on this clone: Its antigen is unidentified.

Antigen-specific CD4+ T cells expanded by the ViraFEST assay with viral peptide pools were then sequenced. CD4+ T cell isolation took place after approximately 11 days of culture. Participants were vaccinated with two doses of either the BNT162b2 or mRNA-1273 vaccine. Profiled with immunoSEQ multiplex PCR; TCRdb holds only in-frame clones, not every one. The sample carries some 15,000 clones, about 80% recorded once. V was shortened by 6 bases and J by 6 bases, with 14 bases between the two germline ends. This CDR3 comprises 13 residues. Germline V CDR1 and CDR2: LNHDA, SQIVND (reference sequence). The study, taken as a whole, reports: Cross-reactivity toward common cold coronaviruses was confined to only 1 of 255 vaccine-induced clones in healthy vaccinees. Infection- and vaccine-induced clones contracted markedly late after vaccination.

J is TRBJ1-2 and V is TRBV19; D unclear. The sequence derives from a human donor who received a COVID-19 vaccine. The sample was CD4+ T cells from PBMCs cultured with HCoV-NL63 spike peptides, taken after COVID-19 vaccination. The CDR3 region has the DNA TGTGCCAGTAGGCCTTTTAGAGGGAATGGCTACACCTTC. It specifies CASRPFRGNGYTF.